Below are 10 T cell receptor beta chains sequenced from a single sample in a study of shared clonotypes between healthy human individuals. The method was immunoSEQ multiplex PCR; TCRdb's version includes in-frame clones alone and lacks a portion of them. The sample carries 1,100,000 or so clones, around 82% recorded once. The sample was memory CD4+ T cells from PBMCs. As to subset: CD45RA-negative fraction. Every receptor here comes from a man in his late teens or twenties in good health. Some clones in this sample may be carry-over from other donors' samples.

This clone was detected only a few times. The chain combines TRBV6-5 with TRBJ1-2; no firm D call. Germline V gives CDR1 MNHEY, CDR2 SVGAGI. The CDR3 consists of 14 residues. With 0 bases removed from V and 2 bases from J, the gap between germline ends came to 7 bases. The CDR3 region has the DNA TGTGCCAGCAGTTACTCGAATTCCAACTATGGCTACACCTTC. Translated, it gives CASSYSNSNYGYTF.

Turning to this clone: Other DNA sequences in the same sample also yield this CDR3. This chain uses TRBV9 with TRBJ2-5, with D possibly matching TRBD1 (6 bases). This CDR3 has 14 amino acids. The V end lost 0 bases, the J end lost 2 bases, and 8 bases lay between the germline ends. The germline CDR1 and CDR2 sequences are SGDLS and YYNGEE. The CDR3 DNA is TGTGCCAGCAGCGTAGCCAGGGGTCAAGAGACCCAGTACTTC. Residues: CASSVARGQETQYF.

V gene TRBV28 combines with J gene TRBJ1-2; unclear D gene. Germline V lookup: CDR1 MDHEN, CDR2 SYDVKM. V was cut by 6 bases and J by 1 base, with 15 bases left in between. The CDR3 consists of 15 residues. The DNA for the CDR3 is TGTGCCAGCAGCTTGGGAACGAGTCGTAACTATGGCTACACCTTC. This gives the protein CASSLGTSRNYGYTF.

This clone was observed once. The junction departs from germline at one end; a sequencing error may be responsible. The chain recombines TRBV7-2 with TRBJ2-3, with D possibly TRBD1 on 6 matching bases. This CDR3 comprises 12 residues. CDR1 and CDR2 (germline): SGHTA, FQGNSA. The CDR3 DNA is TGTGCCAGCAGCTTAGTGGGGGCAGGGGTCCTTTTT. It is translated as CASSLVGAGVLF.

The rearrangement uses TRBV7-3 and TRBJ2-1, with D possibly TRBD2 on 5 matching bases. Per germline, CDR1 SGHTA and CDR2 FQGTGA. The CDR3 consists of 12 residues. Trimming removed 5 bases at V and 8 bases at J, with 10 bases between. The CDR3 DNA reads TGTGCCAGCAGCCCTAGCAACTATGAGCAGTTCTTC. It encodes CASSPSNYEQFF.

V gene TRBV10-3 combines with J gene TRBJ1-1; D is unresolved. The germline V gene encodes CDR1 ENHRY and CDR2 SYGVKD. The ends were cut back, 2 bases at V and 4 bases at J, with 5 bases in the middle. This CDR3 has 12 residues. The CDR3 nucleotides are TGTGCCATCAGTGAGCCCGCCACTGAAGCTTTCTTT. This codes for CAISEPATEAFF.

J is TRBJ2-2 and V is TRBV5-1; no firm D call. The CDR3 sequence is 15 residues long. The germline V and J ends were trimmed by 4 bases and 1 base, with 11 bases remaining between them. The germline V gene has CDR1 SGHRS and CDR2 YFSETQ. The CDR3 here is CASSIARRNTGELFF. CDR3 sequence (DNA): TGCGCCAGCAGCATCGCCAGGCGGAACACCGGGGAGCTGTTTTTT.

Comments on this clone: Other DNA sequences within the sample encode an identical CDR3. This sequence joins TRBV7-2 and TRBJ2-3; TRBD2 matches at 12 bases. The CDR3 is 18 amino acids. Losses at the gene ends were 2 bases for V and 2 bases for J; bases not matched to a gene: 8. Germline V CDR1 and CDR2: SGHTA, FQGNSA. CDR3 loop: CASSLRVLAGGPTDTQYF. The DNA for the CDR3 is TGTGCCAGCAGCTTAAGGGTACTAGCGGGGGGCCCCACAGATACGCAGTATTTT.

CDR3 residues: CASRASGGSQDTQYF. The CDR3 DNA sequence: TGTGCCAGCAGGGCTAGCGGGGGGTCCCAAGATACGCAGTATTTT. The chain is built from TRBV6-4 and TRBJ2-3; 11 bases line up with TRBD2. Per germline, CDR1 MRHNA and CDR2 SNTAGT. V lost 6 bases to trimming and J lost 5 bases; unmatched junction nucleotides: 7. The CDR3 has 15 residues.

This chain connects TRBV10-3 to TRBJ1-2, with TRBD1 identical over 7 bases. Losses at the gene ends were 5 bases for V and 2 bases for J; bases not matched to a gene: 14. CDR1 and CDR2 (germline): ENHRY, SYGVKD. The CDR3 is made up of 17 amino acids. The CDR3 reads CAISPKQGTQTNYGYTF. CDR3 DNA: TGTGCCATCAGTCCGAAACAGGGGACCCAGACCAACTATGGCTACACCTTC.